This entry lists 13 T cell receptor beta chains sequenced from one sample in a study of CXCR3-negative and CXCR3-positive naive CD8 T cells. Whole-study results and caveats: Naive cells with CXCR3 showed TRB CDR3s that were more hydrophobic than those in CXCR3-negative naive cells.

No antigens are known for them. Each TRB cDNA library was prepared by 5' RACE (with UMI labels). TCRdb reprocessed the 5' RACE reads; each CDR3 protein has one entry and no DNA is given. The table for this sample gives about 120,000 distinct CDR3 sequences. Sequenced input: naive CXCR3+ CD8+ T cells from blood. Subset denoted: CD45RO-CCR7+CD27+CD95- naive CD8+ T cells expressing CXCR3 (TNR3+). These TCRs come from a human donor in good health. Some clones in this sample may be carry-over from other donors' samples.

V gene TRBV9 combines with J gene TRBJ2-5; TCRdb outputs TRBD2, but without DNA this stays unchecked. Looked up from germline, CDR1 is SGDLS and CDR2 is YYNGEE. CDR3 length: 14 residues. The CDR3 protein is CASSGSGAGDQEYF.

CDR3 sequence reads: CSVEVQGELHF. This sequence joins TRBV29-1 and TRBJ1-6; TCRdb reports TRBD1, a call that lacks DNA to check it against. The CDR3 sequence is 11 residues long. CDR1 and CDR2 from the germline V gene are SQVTM and ANQGSEA.

J is TRBJ1-5 and V is TRBV12-3 or TRBV12-4; no DNA is available, so the TRBD1 call from TCRdb remains unchecked. This CDR3 comprises 14 residues. CDR3 residues: CASSLVGGPQPQHF.

The chain couples TRBV29-1 to TRBJ2-3; TCRdb names TRBD2, which stays unverified in the absence of DNA. CDR1 and CDR2 (germline): SQVTM, ANQGSEA. This CDR3 has 14 residues. Here the CDR3 reads CSVALAGSTDTQYF.

The chain carries TRBV28 and TRBJ2-3. CDR3 length equals 13 residues. Germline CDR1 MDHEN, CDR2 SYDVKM. CDR3 residues: CASSFLGTDTQYF.

The chain has TRBV29-1 and TRBJ2-4; TCRdb lists TRBD1, though no DNA is available to test this call. There are 14 residues in the CDR3. The germline CDR1 and CDR2 sequences are SQVTM and ANQGSEA. The CDR3 region is CSVRGGTGPDIQYF.

J is TRBJ2-1 and V is TRBV27; TCRdb gives TRBD1 as the D gene, but with no DNA this cannot be confirmed. CDR3 length equals 15 residues. CDR1 and CDR2 from the germline V gene are MNHEY and SMNVEV (reference sequence). The CDR3 is CASSPGQGGYNEQFF.

The gene calls are TRBV27 and TRBJ2-1; TCRdb's assignment of TRBD2 cannot be checked, as there is no DNA. Germline values: CDR1 MNHEY, CDR2 SMNVEV (reference sequence). The CDR3 runs 15 residues. CDR3 residues: CASRTGLAGINEQFF.

CDR3: CASSLVEDEQFF. The V gene is TRBV7-9, the J gene TRBJ2-1; TCRdb designates TRBD2, a call that cannot be tested without DNA. This CDR3 spans 12 amino acids. Germline V CDR1 and CDR2: SEHNR, FQNEAQ (reference sequence).

The gene calls are TRBV29-1 and TRBJ2-2. The germline V gene has CDR1 SQVTM and CDR2 ANQGSEA. The CDR3 consists of 12 residues. CDR3: CSVAGGTGELFF.

This rearrangement joins TRBV2 to TRBJ2-1; there is no DNA to check the TCRdb D call of TRBD2. The CDR3 is 23 residues long. From germline, CDR1 is SNHLY and CDR2 FYNNEI. The CDR3: CASSEGYPGASGSPEGSYNEQFF.

The rearrangement joins TRBV28 to TRBJ2-3; with no DNA, the TCRdb D assignment of TRBD2 cannot be verified. The CDR3 has 15 amino acids. Germline V gene lookup returns CDR1 MDHEN and CDR2 SYDVKM. The chain's CDR3 is CATTGVAVLTDTQYF.

V usage is TRBV29-1 and J usage is TRBJ1-2; TCRdb names TRBD1, which stays unverified in the absence of DNA. The CDR3 has 13 amino acids. In germline, CDR1 is SQVTM, CDR2 ANQGSEA. The CDR3 reads CSVVKQGLYGYTF.